The clone carrying this T cell receptor (beta chain) turned up a few times. This specimen comes from a study of blood T cell repertoires in COVID-19. Study in general: T cells, B-cell-depleted T cells, or PBMCs supplied cDNA or gDNA.

The method was immunoSEQ multiplex PCR; TCRdb's version includes in-frame clones alone and lacks a portion of them. The sample includes around 260,000 clones, around 82% of them seen just once. This CDR3 contains 16 residues. Germline CDR1 and CDR2: MDHEN and SYDVKM. V was pared by 5 bases and J by 4 bases, with 11 bases of the junction left unmatched. The chain employs TRBV28 and TRBJ1-5, with 7 bases identical to TRBD1. Source material: peripheral blood. The receptor's source is a woman between 50 and 59 years old who had recovered from COVID-19. As DNA, the CDR3 is TGTGCCAGCAGTCCTATGGGGACAGTTCTTAATCAGCCCCAGCATTTT. Protein: CASSPMGTVLNQPQHF. Full variable domain (rest looked up from reference TRBV28 and TRBJ1-5): DVKVTQSSRYLVKRTGEKVFLECVQDMDHENMFWYRQDPGLGLRLIYFSYDVKMKEKGDIPEGYSVSREKKERFSLILESASTNQTSMYLCASSPMGTVLNQPQHFGDGTRLSIL.